The 11 T cell receptor beta chains below come from one sample, sequenced in a study of cytomegalovirus exposure and HLA in healthy donors. The PCR ran on 60 Vbeta and 13 Jbeta primers. Sequencing was performed with immunoSEQ multiplex PCR; in TCRdb, only in-frame clones are kept and a portion is missing. The sample has roughly 170,000 clones, about four fifths seen once. The sequencing input was PBMCs. These receptors were taken from a girl aged 10-17 years in good health and CMV-seropositive.

This CDR3 reads CASSPPGRGAEAFF. DNA of the CDR3: TGTGCCAGTAGTCCCCCCGGGAGGGGGGCTGAAGCTTTCTTT. The chain recombines TRBV19 with TRBJ1-1, with D possibly matching TRBD1 (6 bases). CDR3 size: 14 residues. Deletions cut 5 bases from V and 6 bases from J, with 16 bases between. Germline assignment: CDR1 LNHDA and CDR2 SQIVND (reference sequence).

The rearrangement uses TRBV28 and TRBJ1-2, with D possibly TRBD1 on 5 matching bases. The V gene lost 6 bases and the J gene lost 0 bases, with 14 bases spanning the gap. The V gene's germline CDR1 is MDHEN and CDR2 SYDVKM. The length of the CDR3 is 15 residues. The CDR3 region is CASRVDRGTNYGYTF. In DNA form, the CDR3 reads TGTGCCAGCAGGGTGGATAGGGGAACTAACTATGGCTACACCTTC.

The chain carries TRBV2 and TRBJ2-1; D is possibly TRBD1 (7 bases). The V end was cut by 3 bases, the J end by 8 bases, with 17 bases between. There are 15 residues in the CDR3. Germline V gene lookup returns CDR1 SNHLY and CDR2 FYNNEI. The CDR3 DNA is TGTGCCAGCAGTGACCAGGGGGACTCGGTCGATGAGCAGTTCTTC. It codes for CASSDQGDSVDEQFF.

The table lists this clone with a count of one. The V call is TRBV7-9, the J call TRBJ1-4, with 7 nucleotides matching TRBD1. Germline assignment: CDR1 SEHNR and CDR2 FQNEAQ (reference sequence). The CDR3 extends over 14 amino acids. V was pared by 5 bases and J by 8 bases, with 8 bases of the junction left unmatched. DNA of the CDR3: TGTGCCAGCAGCCCTGACAGGGCCCGGGAAAAACTGTTTTTT. Translating it yields CASSPDRAREKLFF.

The chain has TRBV10-3 and TRBJ1-1, with 10 bases lining up with TRBD1. Germline V gene sequence: CDR1 ENHRY, CDR2 SYGVKD. The CDR3 loop spans 12 amino acids. V lost 5 bases to trimming and J lost 10 bases; unmatched junction nucleotides: 4. CDR3 DNA: TGTGCCATCAGTAATGGGGACAGGGGAGCTTTCTTT. Protein: CAISNGDRGAFF.

This sequence joins TRBV7-9 and TRBJ1-6, with 7 bases fitting TRBD1. The germline V gene has CDR1 SEHNR and CDR2 FQNEAQ (reference sequence). V shed 1 base, J shed 4 bases, and the junction held 4 bases outside the gene matches. The CDR3 is 16 residues long. The CDR3 loop is CASSLDDRDYNSPLHF. CDR3 bases: TGTGCCAGCAGCTTAGACGACAGGGATTATAATTCACCCCTCCACTTT.

There are a few counts of this clone. The chain carries TRBV5-5 and TRBJ2-1; possibly TRBD2 for D (5 bases). CDR3 length: 14 amino acids. Germline V lookup: CDR1 SGHKS, CDR2 YYEKEE (reference sequence). The V gene lost 0 bases and the J gene lost 8 bases, with 12 bases spanning the gap. CDR3 sequence: CASSLGGYQHEQFF. CDR3 bases: TGTGCCAGCAGCTTGGGCGGGTATCAGCATGAGCAGTTCTTC.

CDR3 bases: TGTGCCAGCAGTGAGGGGACTAGCGGGGGGTGGGATACGCAGTATTTT. As protein: CASSEGTSGGWDTQYF. The rearrangement uses TRBV2 and TRBJ2-3, with 15 bases aligning to TRBD2. V lost 3 bases, J lost 6 bases, and 4 bases stayed unmatched. The CDR3 loop spans 16 amino acids. Germline assignment: CDR1 SNHLY and CDR2 FYNNEI.

This clone was found once. The chain combines TRBV5-6 with TRBJ1-1; D remains unclear. V was pared by 4 bases and J by 0 bases, with 13 bases between. The length of the CDR3 is 15 residues. CDR1 and CDR2 (germline): SGHDT, YYEEEE. The CDR3 DNA reads as TGTGCCAGCAGCCCCCCCACCAGGATGAACACTGAAGCTTTCTTT. This encodes CASSPPTRMNTEAFF. The full variable domain, its missing parts supplied by reference TRBV5-6 and TRBJ1-1, is DAGVTQSPTHLIKTRGQQVTLRCSPKSGHDTVSWYQQALGQGPQFIFQYYEEEERQRGNFPDRFSGHQFPNYSSELNVNALLLGDSALYLCASSPPTRMNTEAFFGQGTRLTVV.

This clone is a singleton in its sample. The chain carries TRBV7-9 and TRBJ2-6, with 9 positions matching TRBD1. Germline assignment: CDR1 SEHNR and CDR2 FQNEAQ (reference sequence). The CDR3 length is 18 residues. The V gene end was trimmed by 4 bases and the J gene end by 0 bases; junction bases not matched to a gene: 7. DNA for the CDR3: TGTGCCAGCAGCTCTACAGGGGGCGGGTTCTCTGGGGCCAACGTCCTGACTTTC. Encoded protein: CASSSTGGGFSGANVLTF.

CDR3 in DNA: TGCGCCAGCAGTGATGGCGGGGGAGGCACAGATACGCAGTATTTT. The encoded protein is CASSDGGGGTDTQYF. The V and J genes are TRBV10-1 and TRBJ2-3; 7 bases are shared with TRBD2. V was clipped by 3 bases and J by 1 base; unmatched bases: 4. The CDR3 covers 15 residues. Germline V gene lookup returns CDR1 WNHNN and CDR2 SYGVQD (reference sequence).